The clone carrying this T cell receptor beta chain was observed many times. Its target is unknown. The sample originates from a study of identical twins. Regarding the study as a whole: Models underestimated TCR alpha sharing (out-of-frame) in monozygotic twins. Cord blood's abundant beta clonotypes had fewer insertions, unlike memory repertoires. Out-of-frame alpha sequences common to twins exhibited a surplus of low generation probability. A cross-sectional statistical analysis, not follow-up of the same donors, supported the conclusions.

TCRdb itself ran the 5' RACE reads through MiXCR, one entry per CDR3 protein. The sample has roughly 470,000 distinct CDR3 sequences, more than 13% seen once. The germline gives CDR1 MGHRA, CDR2 YSYEKL. Trimming removed 2 bases from V and 7 bases from J, with 9 bases in between. The length of the CDR3 is 13 residues. These data were also filed under a second study, of yellow fever vaccine responses in identical twins.

The sample consisted of CD4+ T cells sorted from blood. This TCR was recovered from a woman aged 18-35 years in good health. V usage is TRBV4-1 and J usage is TRBJ2-1; D ambiguous. As DNA, the CDR3 is TGCGCCAGCAGCCAACGGGCCGGTAATGAGCAGTTCTTC. Amino acid sequence: CASSQRAGNEQFF.